This T cell receptor beta chain was captured by sequencing in a study of blood T cells in healthy people across ages. A second roughly 7 to 11 cycle PCR used barcoded and J-beta primers. TCRdb re-derived calls from the 5' RACE reads in MiXCR, one entry per CDR3 protein. This table has around 1.5 million distinct CDR3 sequences, about 40% appearing once. Germline assignment: CDR1 SQVTM and CDR2 ANQGSEA. CDR3 length: 14 residues. Drawn from each donor were 8.5 to 10 milliliters of peripheral blood. The sequenced sample consisted of blood. This receptor was identified in a young woman in good health. The chain uses TRBV29-1 and TRBJ2-5; perhaps TRBD1 as D (6 bases). Judging by the DNA end, TRBJ2-7 fits better; the J call may be wrong. The DNA of the CDR3 is TGCAGCGTTGGGGCTAAGGGTGGGGGCAACGAGCAGTACTTC. Translated, it gives CSVGAKGGGNEQYF.